This record covers a single TCR beta chain. Antigen specificity is unknown. The assay was immunoSEQ multiplex PCR, and TCRdb's table has in-frame clones only and misses some. The profile shows about 120,000 clones, 85% to 95% of them singletons. This entry is derived from a study of OX40 agonist ivuxolimab in advanced cancers. Study-wide context: Partial response was recorded in three patients: one hepatocellular carcinoma and two cutaneous melanoma cases.

Findings of the study overall: Determination of antigen specificity was not performed for the expanded peripheral T cells.

The CDR3 is 14 amino acids. Germline CDR1 LNHDA, CDR2 SQIVND (reference sequence). V dropped 3 bases and J dropped 5; count of bases not matched to a gene: 1. Specimen: CD4+ or CD8+ T cells sorted from blood, collected in a trial of the OX40 agonist ivuxolimab. The receptor was isolated from an adult with an advanced solid tumor such as melanoma, head and neck, liver or kidney cancer. The genes are TRBV19 and TRBJ1-4, with 9 positions matching TRBD1. The CDR3 region has the DNA TGTGCCAGTAGTATGGGACAGGGAAATGAAAAACTGTTTTTT. Its translation is CASSMGQGNEKLFF.